Listed here are 15 T cell receptor beta chains from one sample, sequenced in a study of CD8 T cells in Susac syndrome. Random hexamers were used to reverse transcribe an amount of about 0.5 to 1 ug RNA. TCRdb passed the immunoSEQ multiplex PCR reads through MiXCR, listing each CDR3 protein once. The sample has about 200,000 distinct CDR3 sequences, roughly 90% seen once; the top ten hold approximately 0.13%. Sequencing used CD8+ T cells from PBMCs. These receptors originate from a human donor with multiple sclerosis.

The J gene is TRBJ1-2, the V gene TRBV20-1; TRBD1 agrees at 12 bases. The CDR3 is made up of 17 amino acids. The J segment lost 4 bases and the V segment lost 0 bases, leaving 9 bases of the junction unmatched. Looked up from germline, CDR1 is DFQATT and CDR2 is SNEGSKA (reference sequence). The CDR3 region is CSAREPGQGARVYGYTF. The CDR3 coding sequence is TGCAGTGCTAGAGAACCGGGACAGGGGGCGCGGGTCTATGGCTACACCTTC.

This clonotype was picked up one time. The rearrangement joins TRBV9 to TRBJ2-3; D is uncertain. V gave up 5 bases and J gave up 2 bases, with 12 bases separating them. CDR1 and CDR2 from the germline V gene are SGDLS and YYNGEE. There are 14 residues in the CDR3. CDR3 in amino acids: CASRPNLATDTQYF. CDR3 nucleotides: TGTGCCAGCAGACCCAACCTCGCCACAGATACGCAGTATTTT.

The chain links TRBV5-6 to TRBJ2-5; 11 positions match TRBD2. Per germline, CDR1 SGHDT and CDR2 YYEEEE. V shed 0 bases and J 1 base; nucleotides not matched to a gene: 2. CDR3 length: 16 residues. The CDR3 bases are TGTGCCAGCAGCTTGGGTAGCGGGGGGGTCCAAGAGACCCAGTACTTC. Its translation: CASSLGSGGVQETQYF. Using reference TRBV5-6 and TRBJ2-5 for the parts outside the CDR3, the full variable domain is DAGVTQSPTHLIKTRGQQVTLRCSPKSGHDTVSWYQQALGQGPQFIFQYYEEEERQRGNFPDRFSGHQFPNYSSELNVNALLLGDSALYLCASSLGSGGVQETQYFGPGTRLLVL.

The chain uses TRBV27 and TRBJ1-1, with TRBD1 as a possible D gene (5 bases). Germline V lookup: CDR1 MNHEY, CDR2 SMNVEV (reference sequence). Trimming took 8 bases from V and 5 from J, leaving 18 bases between them. CDR3 length: 14 amino acids. The CDR3 DNA sequence: TGTGCCAGCGGAATAGGGGAGAGAAATACTGAAGCTTTCTTT. Translating it yields CASGIGERNTEAFF.

The chain links TRBV7-9 to TRBJ2-1; D might be TRBD2 (6 bases). The CDR3 covers 15 residues. V was trimmed by 1 base and J by 6 bases, leaving 13 bases between them. The germline V gene encodes CDR1 SEHNR and CDR2 FQNEAQ (reference sequence). The CDR3 sequence is CASSLGGVGSNEQFF. The CDR3 DNA follows: TGTGCCAGCAGCTTAGGGGGGGTGGGTTCCAATGAGCAGTTCTTC.

This clonotype came up once. The chain couples TRBV5-4 to TRBJ1-2; TRBD1 matches at 8 bases. Germline CDR1 SGHNT, CDR2 YYREEE (reference sequence). This CDR3 has 14 amino acids. The V and J ends lost 0 bases and 7 bases, in that order; junction bases with no gene match: 5. The CDR3 DNA reads TGTGCCAGCAGCTTGGGACAGGGGATAAGTGGCTACACCTTC. It specifies CASSLGQGISGYTF.

CDR3 nucleotides: TGCAGCGTTGAAGGACCGAACTATGGCTACACCTTC. Protein sequence: CSVEGPNYGYTF. The rearrangement joins TRBV29-1 to TRBJ1-2; no definite D call. Germline CDR1 SQVTM, CDR2 ANQGSEA. V lost 1 base and J 2 bases, leaving 5 bases between the germline ends. The CDR3 contains 12 residues.

V is TRBV7-2 and J is TRBJ2-1, with a weak D call TRBD1 (5 bases). Per the germline V gene, CDR1 is SGHTA and CDR2 is FQGNSA. The CDR3 sequence is 13 residues long. V was cut by 5 bases and J by 2 bases, with 7 bases left in between. The CDR3 DNA reads TGTGCCAGCAGCCGACAGCCCTACAATGAGCAGTTCTTC. This translates into CASSRQPYNEQFF.

This chain uses TRBV11-1 with TRBJ2-5, with TRBD2 matching over 9 bases. The CDR3 spans 17 residues. Trimming removed 4 bases from V and 3 bases from J; junction bases left unmatched: 12. The V gene's germline CDR1 is SGHAT and CDR2 FQDESV (reference sequence). Here the CDR3 reads CASSSLTSGFIKETQYF. The DNA of the CDR3 is TGTGCCAGCAGCTCATTGACTAGCGGTTTTATTAAAGAGACCCAGTACTTC.

V is TRBV24-1 and J is TRBJ1-5; D remains ambiguous. The germline V gene has CDR1 KGHDR and CDR2 SFDVKD. The CDR3 has 14 residues. Trimming removed 4 bases from V and 0 bases from J, with 6 bases in between. Here the CDR3 DNA reads TGTGCCACCAGTGACCTTTATAGCAATCAGCCCCAGCATTTT. Its translation: CATSDLYSNQPQHF.

The rearrangement joins TRBV27 to TRBJ2-7; 7 nucleotides line up with TRBD2. V dropped 5 bases and J dropped 6; count of bases not matched to a gene: 7. Germline CDR1 and CDR2: MNHEY and SMNVEV (reference sequence). This CDR3 contains 13 residues. CDR3 sequence reads: CASSISAGAEQYF. In nucleotides, the CDR3 is TGTGCCAGCAGTATTAGCGCGGGAGCCGAGCAGTACTTC.

CDR3 protein: CASSPEGQDHTEAFF. CDR3 DNA: TGTGCCAGCAGCCCAGAGGGGCAGGACCACACTGAAGCTTTCTTT. V and J are TRBV9 and TRBJ1-1; weak D call: TRBD1 (5 bases). CDR3 size: 15 residues. The germline V and J ends were trimmed by 4 bases and 3 bases, with 16 bases remaining between them. Germline V CDR1 and CDR2: SGDLS, YYNGEE.

V usage is TRBV13 and J usage is TRBJ1-2; D not certain. CDR1 is PRHDT, CDR2 FYEKMQ, per germline (reference sequence). This CDR3 comprises 14 residues. The ends were cut back, 1 base at V and 6 bases at J, with 12 bases in the middle. Here the CDR3 DNA reads TGTGCCAGCAGCTTAGCCGGGAAGAGGGATGGCTACACCTTC. Translating it yields CASSLAGKRDGYTF.

This chain joins TRBV25-1 and TRBJ2-3, with 8 bases identical to TRBD2. CDR1 MGHDK and CDR2 SYGVNS come from the germline V gene. CDR3 size: 15 residues. The V gene end was trimmed by 5 bases and the J gene end by 2 bases; junction bases not matched to a gene: 6. The CDR3 protein is CASSLGTRPTDTQYF. DNA for the CDR3: TGTGCCAGCAGTTTGGGGACTAGACCCACAGATACGCAGTATTTT.

In this sample, this clonotype turned up once. The chain recombines TRBV7-9 with TRBJ1-2, with a weak D call TRBD1 (5 bases). This CDR3 is built from 17 residues. The V gene lost 0 bases and the J gene lost 6 bases, with 20 bases spanning the gap. Germline V gene data show CDR1 as SEHNR and CDR2 as FQNEAQ (reference sequence). The CDR3: CASSLAAPTGTPHGYTF. The CDR3 bases are TGTGCCAGCAGCTTAGCGGCCCCCACCGGGACTCCACATGGCTACACCTTC.